Reported below is one TCR beta chain. The treatment here: around 19 received Ad26.COV2.S at low or high dose, single or two shots; about 5 received placebo; per-sample allocation not given. Repertoires come from day 63 after the first vaccine or placebo injection. The donor was a Boston adult aged 18-55 years. Spike of the Wuhan-strain SARS-CoV-2 was expressed by an Ad26 vector, which formed the vaccine. The assay was immunoSEQ multiplex PCR, and TCRdb's table has in-frame clones only and misses some. This table has roughly 350,000 clones, around 89% appearing once. From germline, CDR1 is SGDLS and CDR2 YYNGEE. This CDR3 is built from 14 residues. V lost 3 bases to trimming and J lost 4 bases; unmatched junction nucleotides: 4. This sample is drawn from a study of Ad26.COV2.S vaccination and SARS-CoV-2 variants. Study context: Intramuscular Ad26.COV2.S at 5x10^10 or 1x10^11 viral particles.

The clonotype was recovered from a person between 18 and 65 years old who received the Ad26.COV2.S COVID-19 vaccine or a placebo. The chain employs TRBV9 and TRBJ2-7, with 10 bases matching TRBD2. Sequencing used peripheral blood, obtained in a trial of Ad26.COV2.S vaccine versus placebo. The CDR3 sequence is CASSAASGGYEQYF. Here the CDR3 DNA reads TGTGCCAGCAGCGCGGCTAGCGGGGGTTACGAGCAGTACTTC.